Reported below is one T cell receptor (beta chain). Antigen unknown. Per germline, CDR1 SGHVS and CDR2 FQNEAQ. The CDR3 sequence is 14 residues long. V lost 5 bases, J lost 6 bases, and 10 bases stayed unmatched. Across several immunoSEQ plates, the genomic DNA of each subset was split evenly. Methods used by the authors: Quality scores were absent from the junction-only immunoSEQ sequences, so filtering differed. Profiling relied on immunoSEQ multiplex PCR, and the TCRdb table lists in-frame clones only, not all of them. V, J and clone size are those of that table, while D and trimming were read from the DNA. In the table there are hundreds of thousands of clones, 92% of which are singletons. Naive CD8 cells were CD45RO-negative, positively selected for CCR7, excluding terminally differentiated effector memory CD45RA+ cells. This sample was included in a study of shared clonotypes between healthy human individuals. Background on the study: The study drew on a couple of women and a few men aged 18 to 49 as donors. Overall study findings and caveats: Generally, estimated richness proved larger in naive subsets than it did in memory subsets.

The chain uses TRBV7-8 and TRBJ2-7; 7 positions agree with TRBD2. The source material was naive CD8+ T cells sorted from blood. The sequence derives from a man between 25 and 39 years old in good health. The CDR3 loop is CASSPWGGVPEQYF. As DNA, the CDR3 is TGTGCCAGCAGCCCATGGGGGGGGGTTCCCGAGCAGTACTTC.